Listed here are 29 T cell receptor beta chains from one sample, sequenced in a study of T cells in Graves' hyperthyroidism and ophthalmopathy. Amplified regions were TCR beta CDR3 sequences from RNA transcripts. The HTBI primer set was used in a first-round RT-PCR of the TCR CDR3. Each CDR3 protein gets one entry after TCRdb re-called the multiplex PCR reads with MiXCR. The sample yields about 270,000 distinct CDR3 sequences, roughly 22% seen once. The sequenced sample was blood. Receptors were obtained from a man aged 30 to 39 with Graves' ophthalmopathy.

The chain joins TRBV7-9 to TRBJ1-5, with D hard to call. Trimming took 1 base from V and 12 from J, leaving 13 bases between them. The CDR3 is 13 residues long. Per germline, CDR1 SEHNR and CDR2 FQNEAQ (reference sequence). This chain's CDR3 is CASSLEGASGQHF. The CDR3 DNA reads TGTGCCAGCAGCTTAGAGGGCGCGAGCGGCCAGCATTTT.

This clonotype was observed once. The chain combines TRBV7-6 with TRBJ2-2; the match to TRBD1 covers 8 bases. Losses at the gene ends were 5 bases for V and 9 bases for J; bases not matched to a gene: 8. The CDR3 extends over 14 amino acids. Per germline, CDR1 SGHVS and CDR2 FNYEAQ. CDR3 nucleotide sequence: TGTGCCAGCAGCCACGGGACAGGAGAGAGGGAGCTGTTTTTT. Protein sequence: CASSHGTGERELFF.

The rearrangement joins TRBV5-6 to TRBJ2-7; D remains unclear. The CDR3 covers 15 residues. Germline CDR1 and CDR2: SGHDT and YYEEEE. The V end lost 0 bases, the J end lost 3 bases, and 13 bases lay between the germline ends. CDR3 in amino acids: CASSLGIEAVYEQYF. The CDR3 region has the DNA TGTGCCAGCAGCTTGGGGATCGAGGCCGTCTACGAGCAGTACTTC. The full variable domain, rest sourced from reference TRBV5-6 and TRBJ2-7, is DAGVTQSPTHLIKTRGQQVTLRCSPKSGHDTVSWYQQALGQGPQFIFQYYEEEERQRGNFPDRFSGHQFPNYSSELNVNALLLGDSALYLCASSLGIEAVYEQYFGPGTRLTVT.

This clonotype was seen at least ten times. The V gene is TRBV27, the J gene TRBJ1-2; tentatively, D is TRBD1 (5 bases). Germline CDR1 is MNHEY and CDR2 is SMNVEV (reference sequence). There are 15 residues in the CDR3. The ends were cut back, 7 bases at V and 0 bases at J, with 15 bases in the middle. The CDR3 DNA reads as TGTGCCAGCAAGTACAGGACTGAAGCTAACTATGGCTACACCTTC. It yields the protein CASKYRTEANYGYTF.

This CDR3 reads CASSLRGVLARAGETQYF. As DNA, the CDR3 is TGTGCCAGCAGCTTAAGGGGGGTGCTCGCAAGGGCCGGGGAGACCCAGTACTTC. The chain uses TRBV7-8 and TRBJ2-5, with D tentatively TRBD1 or TRBD2 (6 bases each). The CDR3 sequence is 18 residues long. Trimming removed 2 bases from V and 5 bases from J, with 24 bases in between. Looked up from germline, CDR1 is SGHVS and CDR2 is FQNEAQ.

The V and J genes are TRBV12-3 or TRBV12-4 and TRBJ2-5; 9 bases are a match to TRBD2. The CDR3 length is 15 residues. The V and J ends lost 5 bases and 5 bases, in that order; junction bases with no gene match: 9. The CDR3 reads CASSQGASGIETQYF. CDR3 DNA sequence: TGTGCCAGCAGTCAAGGCGCTAGCGGGATCGAGACCCAGTACTTC.

In this sample, this clonotype turned up many times. The chain combines TRBV2 with TRBJ1-4; D remains unclear. The CDR3 runs 13 residues. Germline values: CDR1 SNHLY, CDR2 FYNNEI. Trimming pared 7 bases from V and 3 bases from J, leaving 9 bases between. Here the CDR3 DNA reads TGTGCCAGCACAAAGGAATCTAATGAAAAACTGTTTTTT. Its protein product is CASTKESNEKLFF.

There are a few counts of this clonotype. The chain couples TRBV6-1 to TRBJ2-1, with 10 bases that match TRBD2. This CDR3 spans 17 amino acids. Germline V gene lookup returns CDR1 MNHNS and CDR2 SASEGT. The J segment lost 2 bases and the V segment lost 10 bases, leaving 14 bases of the junction unmatched. The CDR3 spells CATRLAGRGGTYNEQFF. The CDR3 DNA follows: TGTGCCACCCGACTAGCGGGCCGGGGAGGGACCTACAATGAGCAGTTCTTC.

The rearrangement links TRBV11-3 to TRBJ2-2; 9 bases align to TRBD1. Germline loops: CDR1 SGHNT, CDR2 YENEEA. CDR3 length: 17 residues. Trimming removed 4 bases from V and 2 bases from J; junction bases left unmatched: 8. The CDR3 spells CASSSSGTGPNTGELFF. In DNA, the CDR3 is TGTGCCAGCAGCTCGTCCGGGACAGGGCCCAACACCGGGGAGCTGTTTTTT.

The chain combines TRBV28 with TRBJ2-4, with 8 bases lining up with TRBD1. The CDR3 spans 12 residues. Germline CDR1 and CDR2: MDHEN and SYDVKM. Germline trimming cut 10 bases from V and 7 bases from J; bases unmatched to any gene: 6. The CDR3 is CAIRTGTNIQYF. The CDR3 coding sequence is TGTGCCATCAGGACAGGGACGAACATTCAGTACTTC.

This clonotype came up many times. This chain connects TRBV2 to TRBJ2-3; TRBD1 might be the D (6 bases). The CDR3 runs to 14 residues. Germline V CDR1 and CDR2: SNHLY, FYNNEI. V shed 8 bases and J shed 2 bases, with 14 bases lying between them. The CDR3 DNA reads TGTGCCAGCGCTGGGGGCACACTCACAGATACGCAGTATTTT. Protein sequence: CASAGGTLTDTQYF.

The chain carries TRBV29-1 and TRBJ2-6; D is uncertain. Germline loops: CDR1 SQVTM, CDR2 ANQGSEA. This CDR3 comprises 15 residues. V shed 0 bases and J shed 0 bases, with 6 bases lying between them. The CDR3 DNA sequence: TGCAGCGTTGAAGAAGGAATCTCTGGGGCCAACGTCCTGACTTTC. Translating gives CSVEEGISGANVLTF.

This clonotype was counted a single time. The chain couples TRBV5-6 to TRBJ2-1; 10 nucleotides line up with TRBD2. Per germline, CDR1 SGHDT and CDR2 YYEEEE. This CDR3 region has 15 residues. The junction had 6 bases not matched to a gene; V was cut back by 1 base and J by 8 bases. CDR3 in amino acids: CASSLSPSGSDEQFF. For the CDR3, the DNA is TGTGCCAGCAGCTTGTCTCCTAGCGGGAGCGATGAGCAGTTCTTC.

In this sample, this clonotype turned up a few times. The chain joins TRBV10-3 to TRBJ2-7, with D perhaps being TRBD1 or TRBD2 (5 bases each). Deletions cut 6 bases from V and 3 bases from J, with 12 bases between. Germline values: CDR1 ENHRY, CDR2 SYGVKD. The CDR3 covers 13 residues. The CDR3 nucleotides are TGTGCCATCAGCCGGGACCGCGTCTACGAGCAGTACTTC. Translated: CAISRDRVYEQYF.

This clonotype occurred many times. The rearrangement uses TRBV11-2 and TRBJ2-1; D tentatively fits TRBD1 or TRBD2 (5 bases each). This CDR3 has 15 amino acids. CDR1 SGHAT and CDR2 FQNNGV come from the germline V gene. V was trimmed by 4 bases and J by 4 bases, leaving 14 bases between them. In nucleotides, the CDR3 is TGTGCCAGCAGCTCCAGTCACGAGGGGTACAATGAGCAGTTCTTC. Protein: CASSSSHEGYNEQFF.

Many counts were recorded for this clonotype. The chain has TRBV11-3 and TRBJ2-2; D call uncertain. Looked up from germline, CDR1 is SGHNT and CDR2 is YENEEA. Trimming removed 5 bases at V and 2 bases at J, with 12 bases between. CDR3 length equals 15 residues. As DNA, the CDR3 is TGTGCCAGCAGCCCCCGGACGGCTAACACCGGGGAGCTGTTTTTT. Protein product: CASSPRTANTGELFF.

This clonotype was observed at least ten times. Germline is not matched at one junction end, which may reflect a read error. The chain carries TRBV11-2 and TRBJ2-3; 9 bases agree with TRBD2. CDR1 is SGHAT, CDR2 FQNNGV, per germline. This CDR3 spans 15 amino acids. CDR3 DNA sequence: TGTGCCAGCAGGGCAACCGGGACTAGCAAAGATACGCAGTATTTT. This encodes CASRATGTSKDTQYF.

The V gene is TRBV5-1, the J gene TRBJ2-7; D not certain. V was trimmed by 7 bases and J by 7 bases, leaving 12 bases between them. CDR3 length equals 11 residues. Germline CDR1 reads SGHRS; CDR2 reads YFSETQ. CDR3 sequence reads: CASSDRREQYF. In nucleotides, the CDR3 is TGCGCCAGCTCCGACCGGCGGGAGCAGTACTTC.

This clonotype was detected only a few times. The V and J genes are TRBV5-1 and TRBJ2-5; D remains ambiguous. The V end was cut by 3 bases, the J end by 5 bases, with 20 bases between. The CDR3 is 16 amino acids. Germline V lookup: CDR1 SGHRS, CDR2 YFSETQ. The CDR3 loop is CASSSATTSFLETQYF. The CDR3 DNA reads as TGCGCCAGCAGCTCAGCTACCACATCATTCTTGGAGACCCAGTACTTC.

This clonotype was recorded many times. The chain links TRBV7-9 to TRBJ2-5; no definite D call. The CDR3 is made up of 14 amino acids. The germline V gene encodes CDR1 SEHNR and CDR2 FQNEAQ (reference sequence). Trimming removed 5 bases at V and 2 bases at J, with 12 bases between. The CDR3 DNA reads as TGTGCCAGCAGCAAAAGGACCCTACAAGAGACCCAGTACTTC. Protein product: CASSKRTLQETQYF.

This clonotype has at least ten counts. The chain joins TRBV13 to TRBJ2-5, with D hard to call. CDR3 length: 13 amino acids. CDR1 and CDR2 from the germline V gene are PRHDT and FYEKMQ (reference sequence). The germline V and J ends were trimmed by 0 bases and 5 bases, with 7 bases remaining between them. Here the CDR3 reads CASSLGLGETQYF. DNA for the CDR3: TGTGCCAGCAGCTTAGGCCTGGGGGAGACCCAGTACTTC.

V and J are TRBV7-2 and TRBJ1-3; 7 bases align to TRBD1. Losses at the gene ends were 4 bases for V and 0 bases for J; bases not matched to a gene: 9. The CDR3 totals 17 residues. Germline CDR1 and CDR2: SGHTA and FQGNSA. The CDR3 bases are TGTGCCAGCAGCTGGCGCGGGGGACAGAACTCTGGAAACACCATATATTTT. It yields the protein CASSWRGGQNSGNTIYF.

The V gene is TRBV10-3, the J gene TRBJ1-3, with D possibly matching TRBD1 (5 bases). CDR1 ENHRY and CDR2 SYGVKD come from the germline V gene. Trimming took 3 bases from V and 0 from J, leaving 15 bases between them. The CDR3 contains 17 residues. This CDR3 is CAISDWGSANSGNTIYF. CDR3 coding DNA: TGTGCCATCAGTGATTGGGGCTCCGCCAACTCTGGAAACACCATATATTTT.

This clonotype has ten or more counts. The V gene is TRBV20-1, the J gene TRBJ2-7, with 10 bases identical to TRBD1. The germline V gene has CDR1 DFQATT and CDR2 SNEGSKA (reference sequence). V shed 6 bases and J 2 bases; nucleotides not matched to a gene: 10. The CDR3 is made up of 15 amino acids. As DNA, the CDR3 is TGCAGTGCAAATGACCCGGGACAGGGGACCTACGAGCAGTACTTC. This sequence encodes CSANDPGQGTYEQYF.

The chain couples TRBV27 to TRBJ2-7, with a weak D call TRBD2 (6 bases). The CDR3 extends over 16 amino acids. The germline V and J ends were trimmed by 6 bases and 3 bases, with 21 bases remaining between them. Germline CDR1 is MNHEY and CDR2 is SMNVEV (reference sequence). This CDR3 reads CASSKKGDGGGYEQYF. CDR3 DNA: TGTGCCAGCAGCAAAAAAGGGGACGGGGGAGGCTACGAGCAGTACTTC.

Only one count was recorded for this clonotype. This may stem from a read error, because a much larger clone lies one nucleotide away. In nucleotides, the CDR3 is TGTGCCAGCAGTTTATGGGGGCATCAGCCCCAGCATTTT. Translated: CASSLWGHQPQHF. The chain has TRBV12-3 or TRBV12-4 and TRBJ1-5, with D maybe TRBD1 (6 bases). V was shortened by 2 bases and J by 5 bases, with 7 bases between the two germline ends. This CDR3 region has 13 residues.

CDR3 nucleotide sequence: TGCAGCGTAGGGACAGGGGCTGTGAATGAAAAACTGTTTTTT. Translation: CSVGTGAVNEKLFF. The chain joins TRBV29-1 to TRBJ1-4; 10 nucleotides match TRBD1. Germline-derived CDR1 and CDR2 are SQVTM and ANQGSEA. The CDR3 consists of 14 residues. Losses at the gene ends were 6 bases for V and 5 bases for J; bases not matched to a gene: 6.

This clonotype has a count of ten or more. The chain has TRBV18 and TRBJ1-1; D is uncertain. Germline V gene lookup returns CDR1 KGHSH and CDR2 LQKENI. Trimming removed 3 bases at V and 1 base at J, with 6 bases between. This CDR3 is built from 13 residues. CDR3 DNA: TGTGCCAGCTCACCCCTGTGGAACACTGAAGCTTTCTTT. Protein sequence: CASSPLWNTEAFF.

The V call is TRBV20-1, the J call TRBJ2-1, with a weak D call TRBD2 (5 bases). Looked up from germline, CDR1 is DFQATT and CDR2 is SNEGSKA (reference sequence). The CDR3 runs to 15 residues. With 3 bases removed from V and 2 bases from J, the gap between germline ends came to 14 bases. CDR3 region: CSARPRRTAYNEQFF. CDR3 nucleotide sequence: TGCAGTGCTAGGCCGAGGAGGACTGCCTACAATGAGCAGTTCTTC.